This T cell receptor (beta chain) was sequenced for a study of shared clonotypes between healthy human individuals. Sequencing was performed with immunoSEQ multiplex PCR; in TCRdb, only in-frame clones are kept and a portion is missing. This sample carries roughly 770,000 clones, 96% of them seen once, and the ten largest clones take under 0.25%. This CDR3 has 12 residues. Trimming stripped 3 bases from V and 4 bases from J, with 7 bases between. Per the germline V gene, CDR1 is MDHEN and CDR2 is SYDVKM. Regarding the study as a whole: Approximately 5.4% of naive CD4 clonotypes were common to a handful of donors.

Naive-designated CD8 cells lacked CD45RO, were positively enriched for CCR7, and omitted terminally differentiated effector memory CD45RA+ cells. This clone came up once. Its antigen is as yet unknown. Other DNA variants within this sample encode the same CDR3. Input material: naive CD8+ T cells sorted from blood. The rearrangement links TRBV28 to TRBJ2-7; a weak D match, TRBD2 (5 bases). The sequence derives from a man aged 25-40 years in good health. The DNA for the CDR3 is TGTGCCAGCAGTTTCGGGAATTACGAGCAGTACTTC. Translating gives CASSFGNYEQYF.